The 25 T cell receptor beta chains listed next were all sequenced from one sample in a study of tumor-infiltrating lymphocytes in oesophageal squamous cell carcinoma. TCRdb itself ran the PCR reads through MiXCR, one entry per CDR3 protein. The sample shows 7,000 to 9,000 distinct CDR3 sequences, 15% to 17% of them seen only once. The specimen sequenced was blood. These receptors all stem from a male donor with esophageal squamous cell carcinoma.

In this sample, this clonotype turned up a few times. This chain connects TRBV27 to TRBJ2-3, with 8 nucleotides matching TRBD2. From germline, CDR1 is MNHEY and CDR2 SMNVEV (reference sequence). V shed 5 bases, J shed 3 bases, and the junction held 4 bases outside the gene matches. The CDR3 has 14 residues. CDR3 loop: CASSTRGVTDTQYF. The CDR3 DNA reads TGTGCCAGCAGTACGCGGGGGGTAACAGATACGCAGTATTTT.

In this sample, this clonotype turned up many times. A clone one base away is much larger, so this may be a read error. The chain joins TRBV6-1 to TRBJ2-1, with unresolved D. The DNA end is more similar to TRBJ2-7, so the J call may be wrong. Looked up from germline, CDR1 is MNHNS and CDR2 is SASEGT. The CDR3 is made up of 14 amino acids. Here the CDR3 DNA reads TGTGCCAGCGGTCCGGACCGATTACTCGGTGAGCAGTACTTC. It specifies CASGPDRLLGEQYF.

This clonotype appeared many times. The CDR3 reads CASSPLGVGSGANVLTF. The CDR3 nucleotides are TGTGCCAGCAGTCCCCTGGGGGTAGGCTCTGGGGCCAACGTCCTGACTTTC. The V and J genes are TRBV27 and TRBJ2-6; the D gene could be TRBD1 or TRBD2 (5 bases each). This CDR3 region has 17 residues. Germline loops: CDR1 MNHEY, CDR2 SMNVEV (reference sequence). V dropped 5 bases and J dropped 0 bases, with 14 bases sitting between them.

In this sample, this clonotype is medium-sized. The CDR3 spells CASGPFVAAFF. The DNA for the CDR3 is TGTGCTAGTGGTCCCTTCGTGGCAGCTTTCTTT. The chain recombines TRBV12-5 with TRBJ1-1, with D uncertain. Germline V gene data show CDR1 as LGHNT and CDR2 as FRNRAP. This CDR3 spans 11 amino acids. Trimming left V 5 bases short and J 10 bases short, with 11 bases between.

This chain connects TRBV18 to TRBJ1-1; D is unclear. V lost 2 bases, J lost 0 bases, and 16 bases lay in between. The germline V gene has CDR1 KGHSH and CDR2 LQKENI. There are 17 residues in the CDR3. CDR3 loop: CASSPRLSGDMNTEAFF. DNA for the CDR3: TGTGCCAGCTCACCAAGGTTGTCAGGAGACATGAACACTGAAGCTTTCTTT.

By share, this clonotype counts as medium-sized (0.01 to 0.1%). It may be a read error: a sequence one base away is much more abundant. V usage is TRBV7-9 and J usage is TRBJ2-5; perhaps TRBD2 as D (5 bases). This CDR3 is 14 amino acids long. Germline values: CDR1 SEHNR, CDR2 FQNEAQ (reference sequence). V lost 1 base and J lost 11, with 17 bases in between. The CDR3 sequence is CASSLVGNYNEQYF. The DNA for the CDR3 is TGTGCCAGCAGCTTAGTCGGGAACTACAATGAGCAGTACTTC.

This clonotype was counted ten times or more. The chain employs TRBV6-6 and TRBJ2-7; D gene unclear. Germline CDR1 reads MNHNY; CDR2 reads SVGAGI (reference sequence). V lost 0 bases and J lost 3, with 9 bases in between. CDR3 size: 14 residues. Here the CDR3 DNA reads TGTGCCAGCAGTTACTCGAGAAGGGTCTACGAGCAGTACTTC. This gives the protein CASSYSRRVYEQYF.

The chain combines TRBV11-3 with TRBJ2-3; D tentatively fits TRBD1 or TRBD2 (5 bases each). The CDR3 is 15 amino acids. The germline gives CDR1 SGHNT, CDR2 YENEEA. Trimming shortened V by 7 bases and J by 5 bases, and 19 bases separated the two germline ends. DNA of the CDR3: TGTGCCAGCACCCTACGAGGGGCGTTAGGAGATACGCAGTATTTT. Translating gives CASTLRGALGDTQYF. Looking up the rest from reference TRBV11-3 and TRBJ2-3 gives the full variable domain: EAGVVQSPRYKIIEKKQPVAFWCNPISGHNTLYWYLQNLGQGPELLIRYENEEAVDDSQLPKDRFSAERLKGVDSTLKIQPAELGDSAVYLCASTLRGALGDTQYFGPGTRLTVL.

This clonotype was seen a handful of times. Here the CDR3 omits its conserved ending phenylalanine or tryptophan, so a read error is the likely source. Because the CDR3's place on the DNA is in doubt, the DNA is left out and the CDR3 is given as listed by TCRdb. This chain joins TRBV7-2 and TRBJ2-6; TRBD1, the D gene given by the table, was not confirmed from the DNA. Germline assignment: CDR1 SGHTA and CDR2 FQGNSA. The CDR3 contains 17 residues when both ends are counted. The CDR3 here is CASSLGPPSYNEQFFGA.

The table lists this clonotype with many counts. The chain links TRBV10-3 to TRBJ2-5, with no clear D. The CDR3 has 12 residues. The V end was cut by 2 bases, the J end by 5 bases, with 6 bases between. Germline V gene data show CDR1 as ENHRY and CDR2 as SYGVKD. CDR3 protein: CAISEELETQYF. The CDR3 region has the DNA TGTGCCATCAGTGAGGAGTTGGAGACCCAGTACTTC.

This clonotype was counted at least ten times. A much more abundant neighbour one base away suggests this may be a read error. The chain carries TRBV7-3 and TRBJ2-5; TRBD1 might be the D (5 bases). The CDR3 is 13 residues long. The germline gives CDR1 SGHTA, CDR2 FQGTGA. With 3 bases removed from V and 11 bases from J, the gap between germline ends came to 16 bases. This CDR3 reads CASSFNLDNEQYF. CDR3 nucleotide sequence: TGTGCCAGCAGCTTCAATTTGGACAATGAGCAGTACTTC. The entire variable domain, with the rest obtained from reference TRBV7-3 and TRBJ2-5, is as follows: GAGVSQTPSNKVTEKGKYVELRCDPISGHTALYWYRQSLGQGPEFLIYFQGTGAADDSGLPNDRFFAVRPEGSVSTLKIQRTERGDSAVYLCASSFNLDNEQYFGPGTRLLVL.

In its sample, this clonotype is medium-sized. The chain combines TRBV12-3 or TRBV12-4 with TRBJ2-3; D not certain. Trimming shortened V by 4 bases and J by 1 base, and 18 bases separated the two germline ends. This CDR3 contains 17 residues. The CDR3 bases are TGTGCCAGCAGTTGTTGGGTACGGGCCGGATGCACAGATACGCAGTATTTT. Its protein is CASSCWVRAGCTDTQYF.

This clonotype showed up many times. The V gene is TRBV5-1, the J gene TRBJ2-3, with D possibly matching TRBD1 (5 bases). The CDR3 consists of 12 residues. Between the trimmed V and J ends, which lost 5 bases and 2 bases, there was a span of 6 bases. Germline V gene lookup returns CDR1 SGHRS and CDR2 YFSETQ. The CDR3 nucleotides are TGCGCCAGCAGACAGGTCACAGATACGCAGTATTTT. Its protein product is CASRQVTDTQYF.

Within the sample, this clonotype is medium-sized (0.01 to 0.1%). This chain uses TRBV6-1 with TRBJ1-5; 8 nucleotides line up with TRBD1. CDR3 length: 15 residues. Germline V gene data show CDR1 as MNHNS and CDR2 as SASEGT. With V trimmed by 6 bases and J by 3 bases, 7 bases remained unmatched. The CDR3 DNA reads TGTGCCAGCAGCACCGGACAGGGACTCAATCAGCCCCAGCATTTT. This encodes CASSTGQGLNQPQHF.

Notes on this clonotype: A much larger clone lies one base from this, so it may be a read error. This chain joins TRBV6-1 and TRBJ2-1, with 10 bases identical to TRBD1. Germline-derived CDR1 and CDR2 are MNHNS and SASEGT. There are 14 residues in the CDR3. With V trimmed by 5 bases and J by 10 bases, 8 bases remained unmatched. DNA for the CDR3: TGTGCCAGCAGTAACCGGGACAGGGGACACGAGCAGTTCTTC. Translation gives CASSNRDRGHEQFF.

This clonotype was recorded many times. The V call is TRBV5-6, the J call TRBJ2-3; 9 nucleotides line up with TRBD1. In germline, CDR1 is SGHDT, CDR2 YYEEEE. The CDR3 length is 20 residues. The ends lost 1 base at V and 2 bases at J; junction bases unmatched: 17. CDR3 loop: CASSLSGNRGRRLYTDTQYF. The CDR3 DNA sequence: TGTGCCAGCAGCTTGTCGGGGAACAGGGGGCGCAGGTTATACACAGATACGCAGTATTTT.

CDR3 nucleotide sequence: TGCGCCAGCAGCTCGACTAGCGGGGGGCACAATGAGCAGTACTTC. The encoded protein is CASSSTSGGHNEQYF. V gene TRBV5-1 combines with J gene TRBJ2-1; 13 bases are shared with TRBD2. The J call is in doubt because the DNA end fits TRBJ2-7 better. Germline values: CDR1 SGHRS, CDR2 YFSETQ. The CDR3 has 15 residues.

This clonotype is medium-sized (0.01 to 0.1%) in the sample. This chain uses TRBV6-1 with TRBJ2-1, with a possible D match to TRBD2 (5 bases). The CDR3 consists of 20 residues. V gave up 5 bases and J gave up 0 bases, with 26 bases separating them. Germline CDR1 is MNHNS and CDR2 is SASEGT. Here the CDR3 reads CASSFSTGVARVSSYNEQFF. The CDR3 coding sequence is TGTGCCAGCAGTTTTTCCACCGGGGTAGCGAGGGTGAGCTCCTACAATGAGCAGTTCTTC.

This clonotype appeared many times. CDR3 sequence: CASSLLTNSGEQFF. CDR3 DNA: TGTGCCAGCAGCTTGTTGACTAACTCGGGTGAGCAGTTCTTC. The chain uses TRBV11-2 and TRBJ2-1; maybe TRBD2 (5 bases). This CDR3 is built from 14 residues. CDR1 is SGHAT, CDR2 FQNNGV, per germline. Trimming cost V 3 bases and J 9 bases, with 15 bases left between them.

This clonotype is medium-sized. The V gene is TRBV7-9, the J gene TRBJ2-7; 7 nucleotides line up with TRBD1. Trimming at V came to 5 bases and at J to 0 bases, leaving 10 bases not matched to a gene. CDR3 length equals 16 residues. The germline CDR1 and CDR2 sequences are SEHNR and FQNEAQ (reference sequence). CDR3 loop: CASSPYTGQLSYEQYF. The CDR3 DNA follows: TGTGCCAGCAGCCCATATACGGGACAGCTCTCCTACGAGCAGTACTTC. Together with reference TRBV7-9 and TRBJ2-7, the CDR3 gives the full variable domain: DTGVSQNPRHKITKRGQNVTFRCDPISEHNRLYWYRQTLGQGPEFLTYFQNEAQLEKSRLLSDRFSAERPKGSFSTLEIQRTEQGDSAMYLCASSPYTGQLSYEQYFGPGTRLTVT.

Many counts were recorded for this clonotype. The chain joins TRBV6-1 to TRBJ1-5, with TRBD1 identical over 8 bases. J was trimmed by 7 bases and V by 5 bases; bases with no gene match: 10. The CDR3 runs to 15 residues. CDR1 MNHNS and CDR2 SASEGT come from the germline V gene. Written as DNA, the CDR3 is TGTGCCAGCAGTTCACTGGACAGGGAGAACCAGCCCCAGCATTTT. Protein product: CASSSLDRENQPQHF.

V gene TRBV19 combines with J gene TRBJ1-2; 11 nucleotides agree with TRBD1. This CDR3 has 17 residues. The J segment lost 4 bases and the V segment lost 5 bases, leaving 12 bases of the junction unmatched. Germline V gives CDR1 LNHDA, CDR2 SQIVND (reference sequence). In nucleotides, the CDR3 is TGTGCCAGTAGTCATGGGACAGGGGGTGGCTTACGCTATGGCTACACCTTC. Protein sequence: CASSHGTGGGLRYGYTF.

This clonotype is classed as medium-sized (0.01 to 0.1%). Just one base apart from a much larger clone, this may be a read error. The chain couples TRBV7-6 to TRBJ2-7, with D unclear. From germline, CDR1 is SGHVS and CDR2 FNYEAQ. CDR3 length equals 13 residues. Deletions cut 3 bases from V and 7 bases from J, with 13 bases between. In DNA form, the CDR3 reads TGTGCCAGCAGCTTTTGGGAAAACAATGAGCAGTACTTC. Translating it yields CASSFWENNEQYF.

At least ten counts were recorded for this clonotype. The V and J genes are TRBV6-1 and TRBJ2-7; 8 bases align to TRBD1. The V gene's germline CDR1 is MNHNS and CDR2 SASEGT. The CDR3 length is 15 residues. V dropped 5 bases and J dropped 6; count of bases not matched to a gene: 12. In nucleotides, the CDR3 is TGTGCCAGCAGTCCCCGGACAGGGCGCTCGCGCGAGCAGTACTTC. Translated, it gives CASSPRTGRSREQYF.

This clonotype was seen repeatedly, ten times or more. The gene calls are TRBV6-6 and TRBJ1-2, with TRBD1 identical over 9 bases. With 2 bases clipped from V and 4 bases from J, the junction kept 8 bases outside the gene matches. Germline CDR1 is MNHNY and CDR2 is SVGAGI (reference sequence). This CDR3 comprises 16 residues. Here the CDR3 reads CASSYGTGSAAYGYTF. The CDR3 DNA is TGTGCCAGCAGTTACGGGACAGGGTCGGCGGCCTATGGCTACACCTTC.